Sequencing of this T cell receptor beta chain was carried out in a study of blood T cell repertoires in COVID-19. About the study: T cells, B-cell-depleted T cells, or PBMCs provided the cDNA or gDNA that served as material.

Across about two dozen US areas, participants ranged in age from roughly 18 to 89 years. Cohort allocation depended upon clinical history that participants reported. Symptom resolution, clearance, or two negative PCRs marked donors in Cohort 3 as recovered. In germline, CDR1 is LGHNA, CDR2 YNFKEQ. V lost 0 bases, J lost 0 bases, and 9 bases lay in between. CDR3 length: 16 amino acids. Using immunoSEQ multiplex PCR, the repertoire was profiled, and TCRdb retains in-frame clones only, with some absent. The sample carries about 480,000 clones, approximately 90% recorded once. This clone was picked up a small number of times.

The sequence derives from a woman aged 40 to 50 who had recovered from COVID-19. Source material: PBMCs or T cells enriched from blood (not recorded which). The J gene is TRBJ1-5, the V gene TRBV4-2; no clear D gene. CDR3 sequence reads: CASSQEATFSNQPQHF. The CDR3 region has the DNA TGTGCCAGCAGCCAAGAAGCCACGTTTAGCAATCAGCCCCAGCATTTT.